Presented here are 3 T cell receptor beta chains from one specimen sequenced in a study of T cells expressing NK-cell markers (TCRdb year 2020). Library construction relied on 5' RACE. TCRdb records Illumina HiSeq 2000 as the sequencer. Through TCRdb reprocessing, the reads give one entry per CDR3 protein sequence; DNA is omitted. This sample's clone table shows approximately 440,000 distinct CDR3 sequences. The top ten clones comprise 1.4% of the sample. Sequenced sample: blood T cells: a sorted CD56 or NKG2C T cell subset, CD4+ or CD8+ T cells, or bulk PBMC T cells (not recorded which). The receptor source for this set is a woman aged 50 to 60 in good health. Donor details come from another sample of the same person, matched by shared clones.

This chain joins TRBV5-1 and TRBJ2-1; TCRdb gives TRBD1 as the D gene, but with no DNA this cannot be confirmed. Germline V CDR1 and CDR2: SGHRS, YFSETQ. CDR3 length equals 15 residues. CDR3 amino acids: CASSLANSQGNEQFF.

The genes are TRBV29-1 and TRBJ2-1; TCRdb lists TRBD1, though no DNA is available to test this call. The CDR3 spans 15 residues. Germline V gene data show CDR1 as SQVTM and CDR2 as ANQGSEA. The CDR3 region is CSVEDSRVSYNEQFF.

V and J are TRBV7-8 and TRBJ2-5; TCRdb returns TRBD2, unconfirmable since there is no DNA. The germline CDR1 and CDR2 sequences are SGHVS and FQNEAQ. This CDR3 spans 17 amino acids. The CDR3 reads CASSPGLAGRGQETQYF.